This T cell receptor (beta chain) derives from a study of human T cells and chemical hapten exposure (dated by TCRdb to 2020 to 2023). Some background on the complete study: For sensitization, 2% DPC in acetone was applied to a roughly 2 cm by roughly 2 cm area of upper inner arm skin. Blood for TCR sequencing was provided by twenty-nine alopecia patients at one to four time points (pre-sensitization, 2, 6 and 24 weeks). Patient blood was sampled pre-sensitization (week 0) and at 2, 6 and about 24 weeks after DPC sensitization. Peripheral blood TCR repertoire changes were tracked in vivo in alopecia patients during primary and secondary sensitization to the hapten diphenylcyclopropenone (DPC). The mostly female patient cohort included alopecia areata with under or over 50% scalp involvement, alopecia totalis and alopecia universalis. From each blood RNA sample, both TCR alpha and TCR beta chains were sequenced. Throughout the approximately 22-week study period, patients were also given weekly therapeutic DPC doses on the scalp. Libraries were pooled for sequencing, and per-sample TCR yields varied mainly because of small differences in library volumes within the pool. Patch tests used Finn chambers with 0.01% DPC on the upper back, scored after 6 days by International Contact Dermatitis Research Group standards.

The time point label here, explained by the study, means: patch test 1, 2 weeks after DPC sensitization. The treatment or condition label corresponds to: therapeutic diphenylcyclopropenone sensitization with weekly scalp DPC. Total RNA was extracted from unfractionated whole blood that had been collected in Tempus Blood RNA tubes. Blood at each patch-test visit was drawn before the patch test was applied. Patients were considered eligible if aged 18 to 70, diagnosed with alopecia and deemed suitable for DPC therapy, and patients were excluded if pregnant. The library was generated by RACE. This sample was sequenced with a NextSeq 500. During library preparation, unique molecular identifiers were attached to individual cDNA molecules so that TCRs could be counted in a quantitative, reproducible way. As for the original processing: Samples had a median of about 90,000 TCRs, with a range from roughly 23,224 to 750,000. V, J and CDR3 annotation of the TCR reads was carried out using the Decombinator software suite. For PS versus PT1 abundance plots, all samples were subsampled to the same number of TCRs (28,000). Expanded TCRs were defined as absent before sensitization and observed at least eight times at the 2-week time point. The public reads were reanalyzed by TCRdb: fastp trimming at Q25, MiXCR alignment, in-frame beta chains only. Each CDR3 protein appears once, grouped with its most common genes and DNA. These V and J calls rely on TCRdb rather than the paper's analysis. The sample has some 43,000 distinct CDR3 sequences on record, just under 4% of them singletons. Of the sample, roughly 24% is held by the ten largest clones.

This clonotype occurred many times. This clone's antigen is unknown. Within one base of it there is no much larger clone, and no base qualities were kept. What the authors observed across the whole study: All patients had alopecia, a presumed autoimmune disease, so their immune response might differ from that of healthy individuals. Compared with pre-sensitization or healthy control sets, expanded TCRs formed significantly more large CDR3 similarity clusters, which is consistent with antigen-driven responses. DPC sensitization did not change how many TCRs were above 1 in 1000 frequency, and no evidence was found of alterations in global repertoire structure. After repeated subsampling, changes were observed in the strength of the expansion versus patch-test correlation and in the threshold at which the correlation became significant. The number of PT1 expanded TCRs positively correlated with patch test score, significant at thresholds 8, 16 and 32 but not 4.

The CDR3, cysteine through phenylalanine, is 16 amino acids long. The DNA shown is the 48-base CDR3, in frame from base 1. The junction shows trimming of 5 bases on V and 1 base on J, and the gene matches do not reach 10 bases of it. The TCR was taken from a man aged 50 to 60 with alopecia areata. Some clones in this sample may be carry-over from other donors' samples. The sequence links TRBV12-3 or TRBV12-4 to TRBJ2-7, with TRBD1 matching 8 junction bases. This specimen consisted of whole blood, obtained in connection with sensitization to the hapten diphenylcyclopropenone (DPC). The CDR3 has the sequence CASSDPGTGSSYEQYF. The DNA reads TGTGCCAGCAGTGATCCCGGGACAGGCTCTTCCTACGAGCAGTACTTC.